These 6 T cell receptor beta chains were sequenced from one sample in a study of blood T cells in healthy people across ages. The authors ran a second PCR of 7 to 11 cycles using a sample-barcoded 5' primer and a J-beta primer mix. TCRdb re-called the 5' RACE reads through MiXCR, storing one row per CDR3 protein. The sample shows roughly 730,000 distinct CDR3 sequences, roughly 56% of them seen only once. The sequenced sample was blood. The receptors originated from a man in his forties or fifties in good health.

J is TRBJ2-3 and V is TRBV6-1, with D possibly being TRBD2 (5 bases). Germline assignment: CDR1 MNHNS and CDR2 SASEGT. Deletions cut 9 bases from V and 0 bases from J, with 19 bases between. The CDR3 has 16 amino acids. The CDR3 here is CASQERGPQSTDTQYF. Here the CDR3 DNA reads TGTGCCAGTCAGGAAAGAGGGCCGCAGAGCACAGATACGCAGTATTTT.

The J gene is TRBJ2-7, the V gene TRBV7-2; 7 bases line up with TRBD1. V lost 0 bases, J lost 4 bases, and 3 bases stayed unmatched. This CDR3 has 14 amino acids. The germline CDR1 and CDR2 sequences are SGHTA and FQGNSA. CDR3 region: CASSLAGQQYEQYF. CDR3 coding DNA: TGTGCCAGCAGCTTAGCGGGACAGCAATACGAGCAGTACTTC.

J is TRBJ2-5 and V is TRBV28; D is unclear. The CDR3 runs 11 residues. Germline lookup yields CDR1 MDHEN and CDR2 SYDVKM. Trimming removed 6 bases from V and 11 bases from J, with 13 bases in between. In nucleotides, the CDR3 is TGTGCCAGCAGCAATTGGAATGAGCAGTACTTC. Amino acid sequence: CASSNWNEQYF.

The CDR3 sequence: CAISEGGSRYNEQFF. CDR3 nucleotide sequence: TGTGCCATCAGTGAAGGGGGCTCGAGGTACAATGAGCAGTTCTTC. V is TRBV10-3 and J is TRBJ2-1, with 7 positions matching TRBD1. The V gene end was trimmed by 3 bases and the J gene end by 4 bases; junction bases not matched to a gene: 6. CDR3 length: 15 residues. Germline CDR1 is ENHRY and CDR2 is SYGVKD.

V gene TRBV6-5 combines with J gene TRBJ2-1; D unresolved. The J call may be faulty, since TRBJ2-7 better matches the DNA end. The germline V gene encodes CDR1 MNHEY and CDR2 SVGAGI. The CDR3 extends over 14 amino acids. This CDR3 reads CASSYYAVYNEQYF. For the CDR3, the DNA is TGTGCCAGCAGTTACTATGCAGTCTACAATGAGCAGTACTTC.

The rearrangement links TRBV9 to TRBJ1-5, with no clear D. The V gene's germline CDR1 is SGDLS and CDR2 YYNGEE. The CDR3 covers 15 residues. The germline V and J ends were trimmed by 4 bases and 9 bases, with 20 bases remaining between them. Here the CDR3 DNA reads TGTGCCAGCAGCCCACCCCCGGCGAAAATCGGGCCCCAGCATTTT. Protein: CASSPPPAKIGPQHF.